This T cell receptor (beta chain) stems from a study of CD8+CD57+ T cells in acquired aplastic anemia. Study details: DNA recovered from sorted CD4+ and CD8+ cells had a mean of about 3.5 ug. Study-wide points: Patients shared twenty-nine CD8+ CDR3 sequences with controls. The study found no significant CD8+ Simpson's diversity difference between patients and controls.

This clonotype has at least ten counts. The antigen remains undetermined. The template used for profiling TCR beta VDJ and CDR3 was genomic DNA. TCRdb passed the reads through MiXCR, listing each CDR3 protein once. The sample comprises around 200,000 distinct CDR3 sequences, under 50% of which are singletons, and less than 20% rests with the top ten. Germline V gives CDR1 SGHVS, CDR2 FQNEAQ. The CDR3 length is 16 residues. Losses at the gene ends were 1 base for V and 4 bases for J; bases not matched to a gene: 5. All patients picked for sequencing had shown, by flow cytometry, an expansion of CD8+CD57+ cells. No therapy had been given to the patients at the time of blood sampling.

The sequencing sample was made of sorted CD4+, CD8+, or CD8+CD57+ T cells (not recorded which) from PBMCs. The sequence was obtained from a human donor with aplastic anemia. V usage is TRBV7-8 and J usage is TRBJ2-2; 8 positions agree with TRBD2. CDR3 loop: CASSLGRGGSTGELFF. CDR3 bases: TGTGCCAGCAGCTTAGGCCGGGGGGGCTCCACCGGGGAGCTGTTTTTT. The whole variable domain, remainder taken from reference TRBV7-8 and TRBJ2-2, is GAGVSQSPRYKVAKRGQDVALRCDPISGHVSLFWYQQALGQGPEFLTYFQNEAQLDKSGLPSDRFFAERPEGSVSTLKIQRTQQEDSAVYLCASSLGRGGSTGELFFGEGSRLTVL.